The entry below describes one TCR beta chain. Its cognate antigen is unknown. The CDR3 is made up of 14 amino acids. Germline CDR1 MDHEN, CDR2 SYDVKM. The data derive from a study of monozygotic twins with inflammatory bowel disease. Study conclusions and caveats: Healthy co-twins showed greater TCRbeta diversity (inverse Simpson) than IBD patients. Distinction of different T cell subtypes was not possible.

UMIs that had a 6-nucleotide sample barcode were put in using template switching. TCRdb reprocessed the 5' RACE reads and reports one entry per CDR3 protein, with no DNA. In all, the sample yields over 150,000 distinct CDR3 sequences. This sequence was found in a human donor with ulcerative colitis or Crohn's disease, or a healthy co-twin of an affected twin (not recorded which). This rearrangement joins TRBV28 to TRBJ1-2; TCRdb lists TRBD1, though no DNA is available to test this call. The material sequenced was blood. CDR3 region: CASSLLDNSRGYTF.